This T cell receptor beta chain came from a study of CD8 T cells in Susac syndrome. An input of 0.5 to 1 ug of RNA was subjected to reverse transcription using random hexamers. TCRdb called the immunoSEQ multiplex PCR reads again in MiXCR, with one record for every CDR3 protein. The sample shows under 200,000 distinct CDR3 sequences, roughly 94% of them seen only once. The authors negatively isolated CD8+ and CD4+ T cells and FACS-enriched TEMRA cells. Points on this clonotype: At one of its ends the junction is not consistent with the germline gene, which may arise from a read error.

Germline CDR1 is SQVTM and CDR2 is ANQGSEA. The CDR3 has 13 amino acids. Sequenced sample: CD4+ T cells from PBMCs. The TCR originated in a human donor with Susac syndrome. The gene calls are TRBV29-1 and TRBJ2-1, with 14 bases fitting TRBD2. The CDR3 nucleotides read TGCAGCGTTAAAGGGACTAGCGGGGGACTAACGGCCTTC. Translating gives CSVKGTSGGLTAF.